This is a list of T cell receptor beta chains from one sample in a study of beta chain features in type 1 diabetes. TCRdb keeps only in-frame clones here, not all; method: immunoSEQ multiplex PCR. This sample has 250,000 to 350,000 clones, with about 15% found just once. The material sequenced was naive CD4+ T cells from blood. These receptors were taken from a man between 18 and 35 years old with type 1 diabetes. Both conserved end residues are part of each CDR3. A D gene is named only where the DNA matches it firmly. Size values are once, few and many counts, or a class for expanded clones, and some rows have none.

v_call: TRBV5-4; clone_size: NA; j_call: TRBJ2-1; d_call: TRBD1; cdr3_aa: CASSLDRGSRNEQFF; cdr3_nt: TGTGCCAGCAGCTTGGACAGGGGAAGCAGGAATGAGCAGTTCTTC
v_call: TRBV7-9; clone_size: few; j_call: TRBJ2-1; d_call: TRBD2; cdr3_aa: CASGSRTSGSYNEQFF; cdr3_nt: TGTGCCAGCGGATCTAGGACTAGCGGGAGCTACAATGAGCAGTTCTTC
v_call: TRBV28; clone_size: few; j_call: TRBJ2-2; d_call: NA; cdr3_aa: CASSLPGVTGELFF; cdr3_nt: TGTGCCAGCAGCCTTCCAGGGGTCACCGGGGAGCTGTTTTTT
v_call: TRBV27; clone_size: few; j_call: TRBJ2-7; d_call: NA; cdr3_aa: CASSLRSAGSPYEQYF; cdr3_nt: TGTGCCAGCAGTTTACGCTCCGCCGGGTCTCCCTACGAGCAGTACTTC
v_call: TRBV28; clone_size: many; j_call: TRBJ2-4; d_call: NA; cdr3_aa: CASMPPTNIQYF; cdr3_nt: TGTGCCAGCATGCCCCCTACGAACATTCAGTACTTC
v_call: TRBV2; clone_size: NA; j_call: TRBJ1-2; d_call: TRBD1; cdr3_aa: CASSEGDRILLGGYTF; cdr3_nt: TGTGCCAGCAGTGAAGGGGACAGGATCCTATTGGGTGGCTACACCTTC
v_call: TRBV6-1; clone_size: NA; j_call: TRBJ1-6; d_call: TRBD1; cdr3_aa: CASSWGTGGSPLHF; cdr3_nt: TGTGCCAGCTCCTGGGGGACAGGGGGTTCACCCCTCCACTTT
v_call: TRBV4-1; clone_size: NA; j_call: TRBJ2-1; d_call: TRBD1; cdr3_aa: CASSRPGGTGGRNEQFF; cdr3_nt: TGCGCCAGCAGCCGACCTGGCGGGACAGGGGGTAGAAATGAGCAGTTCTTC
v_call: TRBV6-1; clone_size: few; j_call: TRBJ2-7; d_call: NA; cdr3_aa: CASSEQGYEQYF; cdr3_nt: TGTGCCAGCAGTGAACAGGGTTACGAGCAGTACTTC
v_call: TRBV28; clone_size: NA; j_call: TRBJ1-2; d_call: NA; cdr3_aa: CASSLTKGSGRNGYTF; cdr3_nt: TGTGCCAGCAGTTTGACAAAAGGCAGTGGCAGGAATGGCTACACCTTC
v_call: TRBV2; clone_size: few; j_call: TRBJ2-7; d_call: NA; cdr3_aa: CASSASLFGEQYF; cdr3_nt: TGTGCCAGCAGTGCGTCCTTATTCGGCGAGCAGTACTTC
v_call: TRBV25-1; clone_size: few; j_call: TRBJ2-7; d_call: NA; cdr3_aa: CASSDRAYYEQYF; cdr3_nt: TGTGCCAGCAGTGACAGGGCTTACTACGAGCAGTACTTC
v_call: TRBV15; clone_size: few; j_call: TRBJ2-2; d_call: TRBD2; cdr3_aa: CATSRVPSGAGELFF; cdr3_nt: TGTGCCACCAGCAGAGTCCCCAGCGGGGCCGGGGAGCTGTTTTTT
v_call: TRBV6-5; clone_size: NA; j_call: TRBJ2-3; d_call: NA; cdr3_aa: CASSYLSSGKADTQYF; cdr3_nt: TGTGCCAGCAGTTACTTATCGTCGGGAAAGGCAGATACGCAGTATTTT
v_call: TRBV5-4; clone_size: NA; j_call: TRBJ2-7; d_call: NA; cdr3_aa: CASSGERPYEQYF; cdr3_nt: TGTGCCAGCAGCGGGGAGCGACCCTACGAGCAGTACTTC
v_call: TRBV14; clone_size: few; j_call: TRBJ2-3; d_call: TRBD2; cdr3_aa: CASSLSGANTDTQYF; cdr3_nt: TGTGCCAGCAGCCTTAGCGGGGCTAACACAGATACGCAGTATTTT
v_call: TRBV10-3; clone_size: few; j_call: TRBJ2-5; d_call: TRBD2; cdr3_aa: CAISVTSEETQYF; cdr3_nt: TGTGCCATCAGTGTGACTAGCGAAGAGACCCAGTACTTC
v_call: TRBV18; clone_size: NA; j_call: TRBJ1-1; d_call: TRBD1; cdr3_aa: CASSPGQGARTEAFF; cdr3_nt: TGTGCCAGCTCCCCGGGACAGGGGGCGCGGACTGAAGCTTTCTTT
v_call: TRBV5-1; clone_size: few; j_call: TRBJ2-2; d_call: NA; cdr3_aa: CASSLVPRANTGELFF; cdr3_nt: TGCGCCAGCAGCTTGGTTCCCAGGGCGAACACCGGGGAGCTGTTTTTT
v_call: TRBV7-2; clone_size: NA; j_call: TRBJ1-2; d_call: TRBD1; cdr3_aa: CASSRGQGKGYTF; cdr3_nt: TGTGCCAGCAGCCGCGGACAGGGAAAAGGCTACACCTTC
v_call: TRBV6-5; clone_size: NA; j_call: TRBJ2-5; d_call: NA; cdr3_aa: CASRGLLHSKETQYF; cdr3_nt: TGTGCCAGTAGGGGCTTGCTACACTCCAAAGAGACCCAGTACTTC
v_call: TRBV9; clone_size: NA; j_call: TRBJ2-5; d_call: TRBD2; cdr3_aa: CASSLGLADQETQYF; cdr3_nt: TGTGCCAGCAGCCTCGGACTAGCGGACCAAGAGACCCAGTACTTC
v_call: TRBV5-4; clone_size: few; j_call: TRBJ2-7; d_call: TRBD1; cdr3_aa: CASSLGGVQYF; cdr3_nt: TGTGCCAGCAGCCTAGGGGGCGTGCAGTACTTC
v_call: TRBV21-1; clone_size: few; j_call: TRBJ1-2; d_call: NA; cdr3_aa: CASSKVPTIGYGYTF; cdr3_nt: TGTGCCAGCAGCAAAGTACCCACTATAGGCTATGGCTACACCTTC
v_call: TRBV11-2; clone_size: few; j_call: TRBJ2-5; d_call: TRBD1; cdr3_aa: CASSVGQGEETQYF; cdr3_nt: TGTGCCAGCAGCGTGGGACAGGGGGAAGAGACCCAGTACTTC
v_call: TRBV29-1; clone_size: NA; j_call: TRBJ1-1; d_call: NA; cdr3_aa: CSVEGGGYTEAFF; cdr3_nt: TGCAGCGTTGAAGGAGGAGGGTACACTGAAGCTTTCTTT
v_call: TRBV7-2; clone_size: few; j_call: TRBJ1-5; d_call: NA; cdr3_aa: CASSLKGGGNQPQHF; cdr3_nt: TGTGCCAGCAGCCTAAAGGGGGGGGGCAATCAGCCCCAGCATTTT
v_call: TRBV7-9; clone_size: NA; j_call: TRBJ2-7; d_call: TRBD1; cdr3_aa: CASSPRYLGTGYRYEQYF; cdr3_nt: TGTGCCAGCAGCCCCCGGTATTTGGGGACAGGGTATCGGTACGAGCAGTACTTC
v_call: TRBV10-3; clone_size: few; j_call: TRBJ2-3; d_call: TRBD1; cdr3_aa: CAIKGAELSTDTQYF; cdr3_nt: TGTGCCATCAAGGGGGCAGAACTGAGCACAGATACGCAGTATTTT